The 27 T cell receptor beta chains given below trace back to one sample, sequenced in a study of metastatic and nonmetastatic thyroid tumors (dated by TCRdb to the early 2020s). No patient had received any treatment before thyroid surgery. Library preparation employed PCR. The data were produced on an Illumina HiSeq 4000. In TCRdb, the public reads were trimmed at Q25 with fastp and aligned with MiXCR, with productive beta chains retained. The sample table lists 9,000 to 13,000 clones, 12% of them with a count of one. Jointly, the top ten make up approximately 12% of the sample. The sample was blood. Receptors were obtained from a female donor with papillary thyroid cancer or a benign thyroid nodule (not recorded which). Some clones in this sample may be carry-over from other donors' samples.

This clone occurred many times. V is TRBV5-6 and J is TRBJ1-3; 7 nucleotides line up with TRBD1. Germline V gene sequence: CDR1 SGHDT, CDR2 YYEEEE. After removal of 4 bases from V and 0 bases from J, the junction contained 7 bases not matched to a gene. The CDR3 length is 16 residues. The CDR3 reads CASSPLQGSSGNTIYF. CDR3 coding DNA: TGTGCCAGCAGCCCATTACAGGGGAGCTCTGGAAACACCATATATTTT.

This clone was observed at least ten times. The chain couples TRBV20-1 to TRBJ2-7; TRBD1 matches at 7 bases. Germline CDR1 is DFQATT and CDR2 is SNEGSKA (reference sequence). J gave up 5 bases and V 1 base, and 14 bases lay outside the gene matches. The CDR3 extends over 16 amino acids. As DNA, the CDR3 is TGCAGTGCTAGAGTCCAGTCTCGACAGGGCGTCCACGAGCAGTACTTC. It codes for CSARVQSRQGVHEQYF.

The table lists this clone with many counts. The chain combines TRBV5-4 with TRBJ1-2; D perhaps matches TRBD1 (5 bases). The CDR3 is 15 amino acids. V gave up 4 bases and J gave up 4 bases, with 17 bases separating them. Germline CDR1 is SGHNT and CDR2 is YYREEE (reference sequence). The CDR3 reads CASSDPTGGPYGYTF. The CDR3 DNA reads as TGTGCCAGCAGCGACCCAACAGGTGGGCCCTATGGCTACACCTTC.

This clone was counted at least ten times. The V gene is TRBV18, the J gene TRBJ1-2, with D hard to call. The V end was cut by 1 base, the J end by 4 bases, with 10 bases between. Germline V gene sequence: CDR1 KGHSH, CDR2 LQKENI. The CDR3 extends over 14 amino acids. As DNA, the CDR3 is TGTGCCAGCTCACCACGGGAGTTAAGCTATGGCTACACCTTC. The encoded protein is CASSPRELSYGYTF.

This clone was observed once. The chain carries TRBV7-9 and TRBJ2-7; 9 bases match TRBD2. Germline V CDR1 and CDR2: SEHNR, FQNEAQ (reference sequence). The V segment lost 3 bases and the J segment 2 bases; nucleotides outside the gene matches: 2. CDR3 length: 14 residues. The CDR3 reads CASSLGGGAYEQYF. The CDR3 coding sequence is TGTGCCAGCAGCTTGGGCGGGGGGGCCTACGAGCAGTACTTC.

Ten or more counts support this clone. The rearrangement links TRBV20-1 to TRBJ1-3, with no clear D. Germline loops: CDR1 DFQATT, CDR2 SNEGSKA (reference sequence). The ends were cut back, 6 bases at V and 0 bases at J, with 9 bases in the middle. There are 13 residues in the CDR3. The chain's CDR3 is CSAWGVSGNTIYF. The CDR3 coding sequence is TGCAGTGCCTGGGGTGTCTCTGGAAACACCATATATTTT.

By share of the sample, this clone is medium-sized (0.01 to 0.1%). The chain links TRBV19 to TRBJ1-5; 7 nucleotides line up with TRBD1. The CDR3 covers 15 residues. The trim removed 5 bases at V and 2 bases at J, leaving 6 bases unmatched. Germline CDR1 reads LNHDA; CDR2 reads SQIVND (reference sequence). The CDR3, as DNA: TGTGCCAGTAGTCCGCTTGACAGGGGCAATCAGCCCCAGCATTTT. Protein: CASSPLDRGNQPQHF.

The chain couples TRBV5-1 to TRBJ2-2, with 7 bases identical to TRBD2. Germline CDR1 SGHRS, CDR2 YFSETQ. There are 16 residues in the CDR3. J lost 10 bases, V lost 4 bases, and 16 bases had no gene match. CDR3 coding DNA: TGCGCCAGCAGCAATCTAGCGGACGCGAACACCTTGGAGCTGTTTTTT. Encoded protein: CASSNLADANTLELFF.

This clone was recorded many times. The V call is TRBV20-1, the J call TRBJ2-3, with D perhaps being TRBD1 or TRBD2 (5 bases each). The CDR3 contains 13 residues. Germline V CDR1 and CDR2: DFQATT, SNEGSKA (reference sequence). V was cut by 0 bases and J by 8 bases, with 12 bases left in between. The DNA for the CDR3 is TGCAGTGCTAGAGACCAGGGAGTCGGTACGCAGTATTTT. This encodes CSARDQGVGTQYF.

This clone was detected a few times. A much larger clonotype is one base distant, so this may be a read error. The chain has TRBV2 and TRBJ2-3; TRBD2 might be the D (5 bases). The CDR3 length is 14 residues. Germline values: CDR1 SNHLY, CDR2 FYNNEI. This CDR3 is CAGSARGSTDTQYF. CDR3 in DNA: TGTGCCGGCAGTGCACGAGGGAGCACAGATACGCAGTATTTT.

Ten or more counts support this clone. The chain links TRBV15 to TRBJ2-1; weak D call: TRBD2 (5 bases). With 0 bases removed from V and 6 bases from J, the gap between germline ends came to 9 bases. The CDR3 covers 14 residues. Germline CDR1 reads LNHNV; CDR2 reads YYDKDF (reference sequence). The DNA for the CDR3 is TGTGCCACCAGCAGAGATCGGGGTTTCAATGAGCAGTTCTTC. Its translation is CATSRDRGFNEQFF. Filled out from reference TRBV15 and TRBJ2-1, the complete variable domain reads DAMVIQNPRYQVTQFGKPVTLSCSQTLNHNVMYWYQQKSSQAPKLLFHYYDKDFNNEADTPDNFQSRRPNTSFCFLDIRSPGLGDTAMYLCATSRDRGFNEQFFGPGTRLTVL.

For this clone: One end of the junction does not line up with germline, which may come from a read error. V is TRBV20-1 and J is TRBJ2-1; no clear D. Germline V gene data show CDR1 as DFQATT and CDR2 as SNEGSKA (reference sequence). This CDR3 spans 14 amino acids. CDR3 coding DNA: TGCAGTGCCCTGAACATAGGCTCCTACAATGAGCATTTCTTC. Translation gives CSALNIGSYNEHFF.

This clone was detected a few times. The rearrangement uses TRBV9 and TRBJ2-2, with TRBD2 matching 7 bases. Germline trimming cut 0 bases from V and 6 bases from J; bases unmatched to any gene: 2. This CDR3 contains 14 residues. The germline V gene encodes CDR1 SGDLS and CDR2 YYNGEE. The CDR3 nucleotides are TGTGCCAGCAGCGTAGATGGGGGGGCCGGGGAGCTGTTTTTT. Translated, it gives CASSVDGGAGELFF.

Many counts were recorded for this clone. The rearrangement uses TRBV12-3 or TRBV12-4 and TRBJ2-3, with TRBD1 identical over 7 bases. V shed 5 bases, J shed 2 bases, and the junction held 7 bases outside the gene matches. The CDR3 covers 15 residues. CDR3 in DNA: TGTGCCAGCAGTCTCCCGGGACAGCTCACAGATACGCAGTATTTT. This gives the protein CASSLPGQLTDTQYF.

Judged by abundance, this clone is medium-sized. The V gene is TRBV10-3, the J gene TRBJ1-2; D may be TRBD1 (5 bases). Trimming left V 6 bases short and J 6 bases short, with 14 bases between. The germline CDR1 and CDR2 sequences are ENHRY and SYGVKD. The CDR3 has 13 amino acids. CDR3 sequence (DNA): TGTGCCATCAGGAGTAGGGGTGGGGATGGCTACACCTTC. The encoded protein is CAIRSRGGDGYTF.

This clone is classed as medium-sized. The chain carries TRBV11-2 and TRBJ2-7, with TRBD2 matching 7 bases. The V and J ends lost 0 bases and 2 bases, in that order; junction bases with no gene match: 7. The CDR3 has 16 residues. Germline V CDR1 and CDR2: SGHAT, FQNNGV. CDR3 sequence reads: CASSLEGGSPPYEQYF. CDR3 sequence (DNA): TGTGCCAGCAGCTTAGAGGGCGGGAGCCCCCCCTACGAGCAGTACTTC.

This clone is categorized as medium-sized. The chain employs TRBV27 and TRBJ1-5; the D is unclear. V was cut by 0 bases and J by 3 bases, with 6 bases left in between. Per germline, CDR1 MNHEY and CDR2 SMNVEV (reference sequence). The length of the CDR3 is 14 residues. The CDR3 DNA follows: TGTGCCAGCAGTTTATCGGTTTACAATCAGCCCCAGCATTTT. It translates to CASSLSVYNQPQHF.

By frequency in the sample, this clone is medium-sized. Within the sample, other DNA sequences also encode this same CDR3. The chain links TRBV2 to TRBJ1-1, with a weak D call TRBD1 (5 bases). The CDR3 length is 14 residues. Germline CDR1 reads SNHLY; CDR2 reads FYNNEI. V was shortened by 5 bases and J by 2 bases, with 12 bases between the two germline ends. Here the CDR3 reads CASSSQGENTEAFF. The CDR3 nucleotides read TGTGCCAGCAGTTCCCAGGGAGAAAACACTGAAGCTTTCTTT. The full variable domain, with the rest looked up from reference TRBV2 and TRBJ1-1, is EPEVTQTPSHQVTQMGQEVILRCVPISNHLYFYWYRQILGQKVEFLVSFYNNEISEKSEIFDDQFSVERPDGSNFTLKIRSTKLEDSAMYFCASSSQGENTEAFFGQGTRLTVV.

This clone is medium-sized by share. This chain uses TRBV6-6 with TRBJ1-1; no reliable D call. The CDR3 extends over 14 amino acids. The germline V gene encodes CDR1 MNHNY and CDR2 SVGAGI (reference sequence). Trimming stripped 2 bases from V and 10 bases from J, with 17 bases between. The CDR3 protein is CASSYRAEEERAFF. CDR3 DNA sequence: TGTGCCAGCAGTTACAGGGCCGAGGAGGAGAGAGCTTTCTTT.

This clone has ten or more counts. CDR3 residues: CASRGGTLDTGELFF. The CDR3 DNA is TGTGCCAGCAGAGGAGGGACCTTGGACACCGGGGAGCTGTTTTTT. The chain couples TRBV7-9 to TRBJ2-2; tentative D call: TRBD2 (6 bases). The germline V gene has CDR1 SEHNR and CDR2 FQNEAQ (reference sequence). This CDR3 comprises 15 residues. Trimming shortened V by 6 bases and J by 3 bases, and 14 bases separated the two germline ends. The full variable domain, its missing parts supplied by reference TRBV7-9 and TRBJ2-2, is DTGVSQNPRHKITKRGQNVTFRCDPISEHNRLYWYRQTLGQGPEFLTYFQNEAQLEKSRLLSDRFSAERPKGSFSTLEIQRTEQGDSAMYLCASRGGTLDTGELFFGEGSRLTVL.

This clone occurred once. Germline is not matched at one junction end, which may reflect a read error. The chain joins TRBV9 to TRBJ2-5; the match to TRBD1 covers 8 bases. The CDR3 runs to 15 residues. Germline values: CDR1 SGDLS, CDR2 YYNGEE. CDR3 DNA: TGTGCCAGCAGCGTAGAACTCAGGGGGCAAGAGACACAGTACTTC. Translated: CASSVELRGQETQYF.

V and J are TRBV18 and TRBJ1-6; D unresolved. The CDR3 contains 14 residues. Germline loops: CDR1 KGHSH, CDR2 LQKENI. V was shortened by 1 base and J by 8 bases, with 9 bases between the two germline ends. Here the CDR3 reads CASSPRGKDSPLHF. CDR3 coding DNA: TGTGCCAGCTCACCACGAGGGAAGGATTCACCCCTCCACTTT.

This clone was counted ten times or more. The chain combines TRBV6-5 with TRBJ2-3; D gene ambiguous. The germline CDR1 and CDR2 sequences are MNHEY and SVGAGI. V lost 2 bases and J 1 base, leaving 4 bases between the germline ends. CDR3 length: 13 residues. CDR3 residues: CASSYPGTDTQYF. Here the CDR3 DNA reads TGTGCCAGCAGTTACCCCGGCACAGATACGCAGTATTTT.

This clone has at least ten counts. The gene calls are TRBV7-8 and TRBJ2-1; no clear D gene. Deletions cut 5 bases from V and 6 bases from J, with 17 bases between. The CDR3 spans 15 residues. CDR1 is SGHVS, CDR2 FQNEAQ, per germline. As DNA, the CDR3 is TGTGCCAGCAGCCCCCGGACGGATTTAGGCAATGAGCAGTTCTTC. Translation gives CASSPRTDLGNEQFF.

This clone was found many times. CDR3 in amino acids: CASSLAPGTEDYGYTF. The CDR3 DNA is TGTGCCAGCAGCTTGGCCCCCGGGACTGAGGACTATGGCTACACCTTC. The gene calls are TRBV5-6 and TRBJ1-2; TRBD1 might be the D (5 bases). Germline V gene data show CDR1 as SGHDT and CDR2 as YYEEEE. The CDR3 totals 16 residues. Deletions cut 0 bases from V and 3 bases from J, with 15 bases between.

This clone was counted at least ten times. The gene calls are TRBV7-3 and TRBJ2-1; 8 nucleotides match TRBD2. Germline V CDR1 and CDR2: SGHTA, FQGTGA. The V gene end was trimmed by 5 bases and the J gene end by 3 bases; junction bases not matched to a gene: 12. The CDR3 runs to 17 residues. The CDR3 nucleotides are TGTGCCAGCAGCCCCTCCCCCCCACTAGCGGACTACAATGAGCAGTTCTTC. This translates into CASSPSPPLADYNEQFF.

This clone was detected many times. The chain has TRBV29-1 and TRBJ2-7; D is unresolved. This CDR3 region has 14 residues. V dropped 6 bases and J dropped 5 bases, with 20 bases sitting between them. Germline V lookup: CDR1 SQVTM, CDR2 ANQGSEA. CDR3 protein: CSVVAGPSRDEQYF. Written as DNA, the CDR3 is TGCAGCGTGGTGGCCGGCCCCTCACGGGACGAGCAGTACTTC.